Listed below are T cell receptor beta chains from one sample, sequenced in a study of beta chain features in type 1 diabetes. This table comes from immunoSEQ multiplex PCR, and its TCRdb copy is limited to in-frame clones, with some not included. The sample contains some 350,000 clones, over 9% of which appear only once. Material for sequencing was central memory CD4+ T cells from blood. The receptors come from a young man with type 1 diabetes. CDR3s include the opening cysteine and the closing phenylalanine or tryptophan. Each record gives: D gene, clone size, J gene, V gene, CDR3 DNA, CDR3 protein. A D gene is named only where the DNA matches it firmly. The size of a clone is reported for some rows only, either as once, few or many, or as a class for expanded clones.

D: .
size: .
J: TRBJ2-3
V: TRBV5-1
DNA: TGCGCCAGCAGCTATGGACAGACCTCTTTGACAGATACGCAGTATTTT
CDR3: CASSYGQTSLTDTQYF

D: TRBD2
size: .
J: TRBJ2-7
V: TRBV11-2
DNA: TGTGCCAGCAGCCTAACTAGCGGGGCCTACGAGCAGTACTTC
CDR3: CASSLTSGAYEQYF

D: TRBD1
size: .
J: TRBJ2-4
V: TRBV5-6
DNA: TGTGCCAGCAGCTTCGAAACAGGGGCGGATACCAAAAACATTCAGTACTTC
CDR3: CASSFETGADTKNIQYF

D: TRBD1
size: once
J: TRBJ1-4
V: TRBV11-3
DNA: TGTGCCAGCAGCCGGCGACAGGGGGAAAAACTGTTTTTT
CDR3: CASSRRQGEKLFF

D: .
size: few
J: TRBJ1-4
V: TRBV7-6
DNA: TGTGCCAGCAGCCGGGACACTTATTCTAATGAAAAACTGTTTTTT
CDR3: CASSRDTYSNEKLFF

D: .
size: few
J: TRBJ2-7
V: TRBV5-1
DNA: TGCGCCAGCGTGGGCCAGAAGGGCCCCTACGAGCAGTACTTC
CDR3: CASVGQKGPYEQYF

D: TRBD1
size: many
J: TRBJ1-1
V: TRBV6-1
DNA: TGTGCCAGCAGTGGAGACAGGGGGACTGAAGCTTTCTTT
CDR3: CASSGDRGTEAFF

D: .
size: many
J: TRBJ2-5
V: TRBV5-6
DNA: TGTGCCAGCAGCTTGCAGGGCCAAGAGACCCAGTACTTC
CDR3: CASSLQGQETQYF

D: .
size: few
J: TRBJ2-4
V: TRBV29-1
DNA: TGCAGCGTTGAGGGGGAGGGACAGACTATTCAGTACTTC
CDR3: CSVEGEGQTIQYF

D: TRBD2
size: .
J: TRBJ2-3
V: TRBV29-1
DNA: TGCAGCGTTGATCTTAGCGGGAGAATCACAGATACGCAGTATTTT
CDR3: CSVDLSGRITDTQYF

D: .
size: .
J: TRBJ2-5
V: TRBV7-9
DNA: TGTGCCAGCAGCCTTCGGGGGCAAGAGACCCAGTACTTC
CDR3: CASSLRGQETQYF

D: TRBD1
size: many
J: TRBJ2-1
V: TRBV5-1
DNA: TGCGCCAGCAGCTTGGCCCCGGGACAGTACAATGAGCAGTTCTTC
CDR3: CASSLAPGQYNEQFF

D: TRBD2
size: .
J: TRBJ2-1
V: TRBV7-3
DNA: TGTGCCAGCAGCCAAAAGATAACGGGACTAGCGGGTTCCTACAATGAGCAGTTCTTC
CDR3: CASSQKITGLAGSYNEQFF

D: .
size: .
J: TRBJ2-1
V: TRBV5-1
DNA: TGCGCCAGCAGCTTGGGAGGCTCCTACAATGAGCAGTTCTTC
CDR3: CASSLGGSYNEQFF

D: TRBD1
size: .
J: TRBJ2-5
V: TRBV28
DNA: TGTGCCAGCAGACTAGGGACAGGCCAAGAGACCCAGTACTTC
CDR3: CASRLGTGQETQYF

D: .
size: few
J: TRBJ2-3
V: TRBV2
DNA: TGTGCCAGCAGACTGGATACGCAGTATTTT
CDR3: CASRLDTQYF

D: .
size: few
J: TRBJ2-1
V: TRBV28
DNA: TGTGCCAGCAGGACCTCAGGGGCGGGGGCTTACAATGAGCAGTTCTTC
CDR3: CASRTSGAGAYNEQFF